This TCR beta chain derives from a study of blood T cell repertoires in COVID-19. Turning to the study itself: PBMCs, B-cell-depleted T cells, or T cells provided the cDNA or gDNA that made up the material.

The repertoire was sequenced with immunoSEQ multiplex PCR; TCRdb's copy has only in-frame clones and lacks some. The sample shows some 73,000 clones, roughly four fifths of them seen only once. Germline V CDR1 and CDR2: SEHNR, FQNEAQ (reference sequence). The V gene lost 1 base and the J gene lost 5 bases, with 15 bases spanning the gap. The CDR3 has 15 amino acids. The chain joins TRBV7-9 to TRBJ2-7; D might be TRBD2 (5 bases). This sequence was found in a woman aged 60-75 years with acute or convalescent COVID-19. The sequencing input was peripheral blood. Written as DNA, the CDR3 is TGTGCCAGCAGCTTAGGAGGGTTGTATAAGGACGAGCAGTACTTC. It translates to CASSLGGLYKDEQYF. The full variable domain, in which reference TRBV7-9 and TRBJ2-7 provide the parts outside the CDR3, is DTGVSQNPRHKITKRGQNVTFRCDPISEHNRLYWYRQTLGQGPEFLTYFQNEAQLEKSRLLSDRFSAERPKGSFSTLEIQRTEQGDSAMYLCASSLGGLYKDEQYFGPGTRLTVT.